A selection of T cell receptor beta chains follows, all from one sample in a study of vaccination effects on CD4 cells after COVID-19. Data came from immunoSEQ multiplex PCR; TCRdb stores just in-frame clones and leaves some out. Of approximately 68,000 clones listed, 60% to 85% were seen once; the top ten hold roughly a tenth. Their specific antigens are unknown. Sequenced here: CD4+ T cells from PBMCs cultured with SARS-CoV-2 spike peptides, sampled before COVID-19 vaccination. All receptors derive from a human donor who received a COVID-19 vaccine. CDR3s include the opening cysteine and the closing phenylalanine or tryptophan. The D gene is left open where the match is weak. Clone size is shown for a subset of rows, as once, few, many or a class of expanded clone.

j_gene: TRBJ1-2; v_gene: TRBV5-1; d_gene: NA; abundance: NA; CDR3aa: CASSLRLTGYGYTF; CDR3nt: TGCGCCAGCAGCTTGCGGCTGACTGGCTATGGCTACACCTTC
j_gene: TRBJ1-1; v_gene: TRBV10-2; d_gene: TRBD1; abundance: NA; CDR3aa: CASSEPGQGAVEAFF; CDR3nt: TGCGCCAGCAGTGAGCCGGGACAGGGGGCAGTTGAAGCTTTCTTT
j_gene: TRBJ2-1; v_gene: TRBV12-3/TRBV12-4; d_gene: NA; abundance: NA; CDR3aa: CASSWLNEQFF; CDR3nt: TGTGCCAGCAGTTGGCTCAATGAGCAGTTCTTC
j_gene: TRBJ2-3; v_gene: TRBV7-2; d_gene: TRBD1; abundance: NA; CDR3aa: CASSFGTGDTQYF; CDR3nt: TGTGCCAGCAGCTTTGGGACAGGAGATACGCAGTATTTT
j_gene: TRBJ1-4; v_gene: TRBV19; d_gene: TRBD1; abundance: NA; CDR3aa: CASSTTGGFEKLFF; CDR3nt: TGTGCCAGTAGTACTACAGGGGGTTTTGAAAAACTGTTTTTT
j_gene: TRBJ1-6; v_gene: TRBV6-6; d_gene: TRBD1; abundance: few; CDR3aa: CASSLRTGSSPYNSPLHF; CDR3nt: TGTGCCAGCAGTCTGCGGACAGGCAGTTCACCATATAATTCACCCCTCCACTTT
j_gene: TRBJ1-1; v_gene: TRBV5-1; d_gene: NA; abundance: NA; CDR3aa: CASSSLLAVNTEAFF; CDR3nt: TGCGCCAGCAGCTCCCTCCTGGCGGTGAACACTGAAGCTTTCTTT
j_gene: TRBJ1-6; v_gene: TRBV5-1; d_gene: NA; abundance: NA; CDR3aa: CASSSEAVNSRPPLHF; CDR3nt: TGCGCCAGCAGCTCGGAGGCGGTAAACAGTCGTCCACCCCTCCACTTT
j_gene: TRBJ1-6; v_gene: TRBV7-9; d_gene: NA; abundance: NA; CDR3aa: CASSLNSPLHF; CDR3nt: TGTGCCAGCAGCTTGAATTCACCCCTCCACTTT
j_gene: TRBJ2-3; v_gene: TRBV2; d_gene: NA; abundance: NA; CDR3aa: CASSEGTDTQYF; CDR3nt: TGTGCCAGCAGTGAGGGCACAGATACGCAGTATTTT
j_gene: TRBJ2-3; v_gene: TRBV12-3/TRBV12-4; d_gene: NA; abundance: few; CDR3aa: CARGASTDTQYF; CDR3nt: TGTGCCAGGGGGGCTAGCACAGATACGCAGTATTTT
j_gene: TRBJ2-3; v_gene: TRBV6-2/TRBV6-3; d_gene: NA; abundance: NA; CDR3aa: CASSYSLHTDTQYF; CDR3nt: TGTGCCAGCAGTTACAGTCTCCACACAGATACGCAGTATTTT
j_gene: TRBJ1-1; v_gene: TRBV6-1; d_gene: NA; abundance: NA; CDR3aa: CASSEQGHLNTEAFF; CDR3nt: TGTGCCAGCAGTGAACAGGGACATTTGAACACTGAAGCTTTCTTT
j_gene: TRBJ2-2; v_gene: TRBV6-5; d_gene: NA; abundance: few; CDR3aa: CASSLGVTGELFF; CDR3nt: TGTGCCAGCAGCCTAGGCGTTACCGGGGAGCTGTTTTTT
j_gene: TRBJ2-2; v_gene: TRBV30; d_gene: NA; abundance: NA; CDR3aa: CAWQEVGRANTGELFF; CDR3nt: TGTGCCTGGCAGGAGGTGGGCAGGGCGAACACCGGGGAGCTGTTTTTT
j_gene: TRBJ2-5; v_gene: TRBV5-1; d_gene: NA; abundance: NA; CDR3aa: CASSLVAGKETQYF; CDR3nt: TGCGCCAGCAGCTTGGTTGCAGGGAAAGAGACCCAGTACTTC
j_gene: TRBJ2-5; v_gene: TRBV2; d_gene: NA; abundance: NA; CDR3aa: CASSESRPQETQYF; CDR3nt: TGTGCCAGCAGTGAATCGAGACCCCAAGAGACCCAGTACTTC
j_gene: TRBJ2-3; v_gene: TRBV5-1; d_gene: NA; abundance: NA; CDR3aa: CASSPAVGTDTQYF; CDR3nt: TGCGCCAGCAGCCCGGCCGTGGGGACGGATACGCAGTATTTT
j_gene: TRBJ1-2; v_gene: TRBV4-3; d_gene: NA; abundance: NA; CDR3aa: CASSQGYVGKGRRGYTF; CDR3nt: TGCGCCAGCAGCCAAGGGTACGTGGGGAAGGGGAGACGGGGCTACACCTTC
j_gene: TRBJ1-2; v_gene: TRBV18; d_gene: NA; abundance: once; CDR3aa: CASSPGGSYYGYTF; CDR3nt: TGTGCCAGCTCACCGGGGGGGAGTTACTATGGCTACACCTTC
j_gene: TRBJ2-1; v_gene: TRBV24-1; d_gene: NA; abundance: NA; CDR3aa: CATSAASSYNEQFF; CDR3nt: TGTGCCACCAGTGCGGCGAGCTCCTACAATGAGCAGTTCTTC
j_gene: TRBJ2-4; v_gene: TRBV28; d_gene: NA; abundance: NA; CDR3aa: CASSPPLVGIQYF; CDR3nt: TGTGCCAGCAGCCCCCCCCTGGTTGGCATTCAGTACTTC
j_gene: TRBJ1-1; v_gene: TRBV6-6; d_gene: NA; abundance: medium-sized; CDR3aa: CASSLANTEAFF; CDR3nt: TGTGCCAGCAGCTTAGCGAACACTGAAGCTTTCTTT
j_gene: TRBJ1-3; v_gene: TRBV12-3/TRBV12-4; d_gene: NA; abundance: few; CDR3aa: CAAAAQRKHTIYF; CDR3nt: TGTGCCGCCGCCGCTCAAAGGAAACACACCATATATTTT
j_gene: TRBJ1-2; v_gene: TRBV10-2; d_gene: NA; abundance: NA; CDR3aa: CASSEYEGRRYGYTF; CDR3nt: TGCGCCAGCAGTGAGTATGAGGGGCGGAGGTATGGCTACACCTTC
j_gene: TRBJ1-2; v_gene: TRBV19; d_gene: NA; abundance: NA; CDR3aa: CASSRRGSGYTF; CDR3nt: TGTGCCAGTAGTAGAAGGGGGAGCGGCTACACCTTC
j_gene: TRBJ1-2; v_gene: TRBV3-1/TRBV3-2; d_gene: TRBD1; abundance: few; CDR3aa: CASSLRGINYGYTF; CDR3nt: TGTGCCAGCAGCCTCAGGGGGATTAACTATGGCTACACCTTC
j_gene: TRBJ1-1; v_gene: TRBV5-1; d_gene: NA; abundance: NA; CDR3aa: CASSLTGNTEAFF; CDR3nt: TGCGCCAGCAGCTTGACAGGGAACACTGAAGCTTTCTTT
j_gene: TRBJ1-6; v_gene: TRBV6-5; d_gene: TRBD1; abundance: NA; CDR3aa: CASSYQGQGSSPLHF; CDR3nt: TGTGCCAGCAGTTATCAGGGACAGGGGAGTTCACCCCTCCACTTT
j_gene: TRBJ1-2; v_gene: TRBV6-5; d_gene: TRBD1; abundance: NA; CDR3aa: CASGGTGNDYGYTF; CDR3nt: TGTGCCTCTGGGGGGACAGGGAACGACTATGGCTACACCTTC
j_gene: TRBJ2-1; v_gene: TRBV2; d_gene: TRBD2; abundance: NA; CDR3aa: CASSPGSGGASYNEQFF; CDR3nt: TGTGCCAGCAGCCCGGGGAGCGGGGGGGCTTCCTACAATGAGCAGTTCTTC
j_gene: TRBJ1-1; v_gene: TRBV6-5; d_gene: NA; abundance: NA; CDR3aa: CASSYSSGGLNTEAFF; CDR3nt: TGTGCCAGCAGTTACTCGTCGGGGGGCCTTAACACTGAAGCTTTCTTT
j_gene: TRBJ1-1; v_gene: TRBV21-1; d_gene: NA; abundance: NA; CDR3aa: CASSAQEPNTEAFF; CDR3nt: TGTGCCAGCAGCGCACAGGAGCCGAACACTGAAGCTTTCTTT
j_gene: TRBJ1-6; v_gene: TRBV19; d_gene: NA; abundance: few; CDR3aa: CASSMGRNGNSPLHF; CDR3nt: TGTGCCAGTAGTATGGGAAGGAATGGTAATTCACCCCTCCACTTT
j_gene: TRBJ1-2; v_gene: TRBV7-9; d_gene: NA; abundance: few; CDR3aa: CASSASTHGYTF; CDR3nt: TGTGCCAGCAGCGCGAGCACGCATGGCTACACCTTC
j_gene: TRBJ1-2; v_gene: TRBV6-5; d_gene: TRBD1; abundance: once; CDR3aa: CASSVVTGEGYGYTF; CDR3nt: TGTGCCAGCAGCGTCGTGACAGGGGAGGGCTATGGCTACACCTTC
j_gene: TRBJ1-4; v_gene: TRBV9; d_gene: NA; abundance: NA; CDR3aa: CASSPSGTLNEKLFF; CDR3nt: TGTGCCAGCAGCCCCTCCGGGACATTGAATGAAAAACTGTTTTTT
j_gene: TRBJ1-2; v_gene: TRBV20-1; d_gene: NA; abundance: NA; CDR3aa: CRPSDGYTF; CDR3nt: TGCAGACCCTCTGATGGCTACACCTTC
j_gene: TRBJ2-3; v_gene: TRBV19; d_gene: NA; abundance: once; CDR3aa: CASRAGLGDSTRGTDTQYF; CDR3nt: TGTGCCAGTAGGGCGGGGTTGGGGGACTCCACCCGAGGAACAGATACGCAGTATTTT
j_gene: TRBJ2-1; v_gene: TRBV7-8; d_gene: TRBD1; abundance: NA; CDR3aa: CASSSNRGSDEQFF; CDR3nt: TGTGCCAGCAGCTCTAACAGGGGGTCGGATGAGCAGTTCTTC
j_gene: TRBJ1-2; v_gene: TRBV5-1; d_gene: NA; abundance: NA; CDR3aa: CASSFQVASKDGYTF; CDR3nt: TGCGCCAGCAGCTTTCAAGTAGCCTCTAAGGATGGCTACACCTTC
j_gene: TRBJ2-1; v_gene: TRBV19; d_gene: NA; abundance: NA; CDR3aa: CASSIRSYNEQFF; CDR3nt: TGTGCCAGTAGTATAAGGTCCTACAATGAGCAGTTCTTC
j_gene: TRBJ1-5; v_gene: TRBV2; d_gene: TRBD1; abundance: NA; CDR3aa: CASRQGASQPQHF; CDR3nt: TGTGCCAGCAGACAGGGGGCGAGTCAGCCCCAGCATTTT
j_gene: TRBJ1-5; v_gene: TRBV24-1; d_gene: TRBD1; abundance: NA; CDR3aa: CATSDPRAAGGLNQPQHF; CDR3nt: TGTGCCACCAGTGACCCCAGGGCGGCAGGGGGCCTCAATCAGCCCCAGCATTTT
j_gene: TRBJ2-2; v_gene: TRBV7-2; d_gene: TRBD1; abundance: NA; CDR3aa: CASSPDRVNTGELFF; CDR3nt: TGTGCCAGCAGCCCCGACAGGGTGAACACCGGGGAGCTGTTTTTT